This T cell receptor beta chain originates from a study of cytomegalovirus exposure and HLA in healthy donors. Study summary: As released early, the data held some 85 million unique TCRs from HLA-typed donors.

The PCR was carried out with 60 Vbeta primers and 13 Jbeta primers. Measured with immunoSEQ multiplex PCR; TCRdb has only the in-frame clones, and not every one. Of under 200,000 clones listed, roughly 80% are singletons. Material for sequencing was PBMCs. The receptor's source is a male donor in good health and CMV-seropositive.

The CDR3 region is CASSTHRAVSGNTIYF. The CDR3 DNA reads as TGTGCCAGCAGCACTCACAGGGCCGTCTCTGGAAACACCATATATTTT. The chain combines TRBV7-9 with TRBJ1-3; weak D call: TRBD1 (6 bases). Germline V gene lookup returns CDR1 SEHNR and CDR2 FQNEAQ (reference sequence). The CDR3 runs 16 residues. Trimming took 5 bases from V and 0 from J, leaving 14 bases between them.